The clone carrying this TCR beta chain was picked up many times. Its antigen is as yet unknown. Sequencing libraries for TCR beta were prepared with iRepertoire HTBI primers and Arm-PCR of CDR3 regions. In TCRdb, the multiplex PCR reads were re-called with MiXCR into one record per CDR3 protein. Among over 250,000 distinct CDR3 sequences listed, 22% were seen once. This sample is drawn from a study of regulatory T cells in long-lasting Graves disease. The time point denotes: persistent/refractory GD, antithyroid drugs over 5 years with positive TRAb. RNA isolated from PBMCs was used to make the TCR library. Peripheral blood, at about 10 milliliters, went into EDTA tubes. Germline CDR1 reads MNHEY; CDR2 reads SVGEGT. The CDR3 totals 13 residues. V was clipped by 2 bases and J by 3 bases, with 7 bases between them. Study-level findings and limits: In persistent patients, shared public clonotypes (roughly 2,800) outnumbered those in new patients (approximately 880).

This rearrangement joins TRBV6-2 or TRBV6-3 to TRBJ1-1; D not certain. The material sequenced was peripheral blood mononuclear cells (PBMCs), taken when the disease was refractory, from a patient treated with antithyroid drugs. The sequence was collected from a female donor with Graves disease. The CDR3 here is CASSYVGDTEAFF. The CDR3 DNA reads TGTGCCAGCAGTTACGTTGGGGACACTGAAGCTTTCTTT.